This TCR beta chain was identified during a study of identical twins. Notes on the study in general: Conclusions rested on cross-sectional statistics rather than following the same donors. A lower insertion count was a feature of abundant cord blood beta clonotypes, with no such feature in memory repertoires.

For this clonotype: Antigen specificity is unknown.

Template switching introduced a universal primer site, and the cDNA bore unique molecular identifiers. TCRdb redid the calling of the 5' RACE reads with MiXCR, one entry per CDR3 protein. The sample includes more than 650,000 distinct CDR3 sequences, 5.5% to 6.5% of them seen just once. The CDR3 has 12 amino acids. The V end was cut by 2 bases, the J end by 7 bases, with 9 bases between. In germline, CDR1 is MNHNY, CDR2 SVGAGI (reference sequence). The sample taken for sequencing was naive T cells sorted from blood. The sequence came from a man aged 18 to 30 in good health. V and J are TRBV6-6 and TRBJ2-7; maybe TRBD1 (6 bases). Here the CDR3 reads CASSYGTMEQYV. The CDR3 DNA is TGTGCCAGCAGTTACGGGACAATGGAGCAGTACGTC.